This passage covers 27 T cell receptor beta chains from one sample sequenced in a study of regulatory T cells in long-lasting Graves disease. Stated time point: persistent/refractory GD, antithyroid drugs over 5 years with positive TRAb. PBMCs were the source of the RNA used for TCR sequencing. Researchers made TCR beta libraries by using iRepertoire HTBI primers and running Arm-PCR on CDR3 regions. TCRdb re-derived calls from the multiplex PCR reads in MiXCR, one entry per CDR3 protein. In the table there are roughly 360,000 distinct CDR3 sequences, 20% to 25% of which are singletons. Sequencing used peripheral blood mononuclear cells (PBMCs), obtained when the disease was refractory, from a patient treated with antithyroid drugs. The receptor source for this set is a woman in her thirties or forties with Graves disease.

This chain links TRBV14 with TRBJ2-5; D assignment may be TRBD1 or TRBD2 (5 bases each). The germline CDR1 and CDR2 sequences are SGHDN and FVKESK. The CDR3 is 16 amino acids. Deletions cut 4 bases from V and 6 bases from J, with 21 bases between. As DNA, the CDR3 is TGTGCCAGCAGCCCCACCTCCGGGGCCTACGGACAGACCCAGTACTTC. This sequence encodes CASSPTSGAYGQTQYF.

This clonotype was detected many times. V is TRBV10-3 and J is TRBJ1-5; 9 positions agree with TRBD1. Germline loops: CDR1 ENHRY, CDR2 SYGVKD. The CDR3 is 16 amino acids. Trimming at V came to 5 bases and at J to 3 bases, leaving 8 bases not matched to a gene. The CDR3 region is CAISKQGAQPNQPQHF. In DNA, the CDR3 is TGTGCCATCAGTAAACAGGGGGCTCAGCCCAATCAGCCCCAGCATTTT.

This clonotype occurred many times. V usage is TRBV6-2 or TRBV6-3 and J usage is TRBJ2-2, with D possibly TRBD2 on 5 matching bases. Germline CDR1 reads MNHEY; CDR2 reads SVGEGT. V was pared by 5 bases and J by 5 bases, with 18 bases between. The CDR3 runs 16 residues. The CDR3 spells CASSEDPGWYTGELFF. The CDR3 nucleotides read TGTGCCAGCAGTGAAGATCCGGGGTGGTATACCGGGGAGCTGTTTTTT.

This clonotype was seen more than once but under ten times. This chain joins TRBV12-3 or TRBV12-4 and TRBJ2-7; 9 bases map to TRBD2. The V and J ends lost 1 base and 3 bases, in that order; junction bases with no gene match: 7. The CDR3 runs to 16 residues. CDR3 nucleotides: TGTGCCAGCAGTTTAGGGGGGGGACTAGCCGGCTACGAGCAGTACTTC. It specifies CASSLGGGLAGYEQYF.

This clonotype has only a few counts. This chain links TRBV7-2 with TRBJ1-1; unclear D gene. V lost 5 bases, J lost 5 bases, and 12 bases lay in between. Germline V CDR1 and CDR2: SGHTA, FQGNSA. The CDR3 contains 13 residues. CDR3 residues: CASSPYFRTEAFF. CDR3 nucleotide sequence: TGTGCCAGCAGCCCCTATTTCAGGACTGAAGCTTTCTTT.

In this sample, this clonotype turned up many times. J is TRBJ1-5 and V is TRBV28; D unresolved. The CDR3 covers 15 residues. V lost 6 bases, J lost 4 bases, and 16 bases lay in between. Germline V gene sequence: CDR1 MDHEN, CDR2 SYDVKM. CDR3 coding DNA: TGTGCCAGCAGCCAGTGGGGTAGTGGGAATCAGCCCCAGCATTTT. Residues: CASSQWGSGNQPQHF. Looking up the rest from reference TRBV28 and TRBJ1-5 gives the full variable domain: DVKVTQSSRYLVKRTGEKVFLECVQDMDHENMFWYRQDPGLGLRLIYFSYDVKMKEKGDIPEGYSVSREKKERFSLILESASTNQTSMYLCASSQWGSGNQPQHFGDGTRLSIL.

The rearrangement joins TRBV10-1 to TRBJ2-2; D not resolved. Looked up from germline, CDR1 is WNHNN and CDR2 is SYGVQD (reference sequence). V was trimmed by 10 bases and J by 8 bases, leaving 20 bases between them. This CDR3 spans 14 amino acids. The CDR3 loop is CATKPQKGRGELFF. The CDR3 DNA reads as TGCGCCACCAAACCCCAAAAGGGAAGAGGGGAGCTGTTTTTT.

This clonotype was observed many times. This chain links TRBV12-3 or TRBV12-4 with TRBJ2-2; 10 bases are a match to TRBD2. This CDR3 has 15 amino acids. With V trimmed by 6 bases and J by 1 base, 2 bases remained unmatched. The CDR3 DNA follows: TGTGCCAGCAGCCCTAGCGGGGGGAACACCGGGGAGCTGTTTTTT. It is translated as CASSPSGGNTGELFF.

This clonotype was detected many times. V gene TRBV12-3 or TRBV12-4 combines with J gene TRBJ1-5, with 8 bases fitting TRBD1. V trimming: 6 bases; J trimming: 6 bases; junction bases outside the gene matches: 10. The CDR3 loop spans 15 amino acids. The CDR3 region is CASSRGQGAGQPQHF. In nucleotides, the CDR3 is TGTGCCAGCAGCCGCGGACAGGGAGCGGGTCAGCCCCAGCATTTT.

This chain joins TRBV24-1 and TRBJ2-1; 8 nucleotides align to TRBD1. The V gene's germline CDR1 is KGHDR and CDR2 SFDVKD. The CDR3 is made up of 15 amino acids. V gave up 3 bases and J gave up 8 bases; unmatched junction bases: 8. Written as DNA, the CDR3 is TGTGCCACCAGTGATGCCAGGGGGCTTGGTGATGAGCAGTTCTTC. It translates to CATSDARGLGDEQFF.

This clonotype was seen repeatedly, ten times or more. This chain connects TRBV28 to TRBJ2-2; D gene ambiguous. Trimming stripped 2 bases from V and 7 bases from J, with 5 bases between. CDR1 and CDR2 from the germline V gene are MDHEN and SYDVKM. The CDR3 extends over 12 amino acids. The CDR3 coding sequence is TGTGCCAGCAGTTTAGGGGTCGGGGAGCTGTTTTTT. Amino acid sequence: CASSLGVGELFF.

This clonotype was recorded many times. This rearrangement joins TRBV28 to TRBJ2-5; possible D gene TRBD1, 6 bases. CDR3 length equals 12 residues. Per the germline V gene, CDR1 is MDHEN and CDR2 is SYDVKM. V dropped 5 bases and J dropped 2 bases, with 6 bases sitting between them. The DNA for the CDR3 is TGTGCCAGCAGTCAGGGGCAAGAGACCCAGTACTTC. Translating gives CASSQGQETQYF.

The table lists this clonotype with many counts. In nucleotides, the CDR3 is TGTGCCAGCAGTACATCGGGGACAGGGCGGAGAGAGACCCAGTACTTC. Amino acids: CASSTSGTGRRETQYF. The chain has TRBV28 and TRBJ2-5, with TRBD1 matching 9 bases. This CDR3 is 16 amino acids long. J lost 4 bases, V lost 5 bases, and 11 bases had no gene match. CDR1 is MDHEN and CDR2 is SYDVKM in the germline V gene.

This clonotype was detected ten times or more. The chain recombines TRBV29-1 with TRBJ1-1; D ambiguous. CDR3 length: 12 residues. Germline-derived CDR1 and CDR2 are SQVTM and ANQGSEA. V shed 4 bases and J shed 5 bases, with 11 bases lying between them. The CDR3 reads CSVVDAGTEAFF. CDR3 nucleotides: TGCAGCGTTGTTGATGCCGGGACTGAAGCTTTCTTT.

In its sample, this clonotype was seen many times. J is TRBJ1-4 and V is TRBV28; D is ambiguous. Looked up from germline, CDR1 is MDHEN and CDR2 is SYDVKM. V was pared by 2 bases and J by 0 bases, with 16 bases between. The CDR3 totals 18 residues. For the CDR3, the DNA is TGTGCCAGCAGTTTACGCAGAAGGAGATACGCAACTAATGAAAAACTGTTTTTT. Its protein product is CASSLRRRRYATNEKLFF.

The table lists this clonotype with many counts. The junction differs from germline at one of its ends, possibly a read error. The chain recombines TRBV5-1 with TRBJ1-1, with unresolved D. The CDR3 has 13 residues. Germline V gene sequence: CDR1 SGHRS, CDR2 YFSETQ. The CDR3 region has the DNA TGTGCCAGCAGCCGTGGACCGAACACTGAAGCTTTCTTT. Translation: CASSRGPNTEAFF.

This clonotype was counted between two and nine times. The rearrangement links TRBV20-1 to TRBJ2-2, with no clear D. Germline V CDR1 and CDR2: DFQATT, SNEGSKA (reference sequence). This CDR3 contains 12 residues. Trimming shortened V by 1 base and J by 7 bases, and 7 bases separated the two germline ends. The CDR3 spells CSARGVVGELFF. The DNA for the CDR3 is TGCAGTGCTAGAGGGGTTGTCGGGGAGCTGTTTTTT.

This clonotype was counted a few times. Its ends do not fully match the called genes, so a read error is possible. This sequence joins TRBV28 and TRBJ2-2, with 7 bases aligning to TRBD2. The germline V gene has CDR1 MDHEN and CDR2 SYDVKM. This CDR3 contains 15 residues. The CDR3: CASSFRRENTGGLFF. The CDR3, as DNA: TGTGCCAGCAGTTTTCGGCGGGAGAACACCGGGGGGCTGTTTTTT.

At least ten counts were recorded for this clonotype. The chain carries TRBV2 and TRBJ1-1; 7 bases agree with TRBD1. Losses at the gene ends were 9 bases for V and 3 bases for J; bases not matched to a gene: 1. Per germline, CDR1 SNHLY and CDR2 FYNNEI. The CDR3 length is 11 residues. CDR3 amino acids: CASTGDTEAFF. The CDR3 region has the DNA TGTGCCAGTACAGGGGACACTGAAGCTTTCTTT.

A note on this clonotype: A much larger clone lies a single base off, so this may be a read error. The J gene is TRBJ1-5, the V gene TRBV28; a possible D gene is TRBD1 (6 bases). Germline V gives CDR1 MDHEN, CDR2 SYDVKM. This CDR3 has 15 residues. The CDR3 spells CTSSLVGQSNQPQHF. The DNA of the CDR3 is TGTACCAGCAGTTTAGTCGGACAGAGCAATCAGCCCCAGCATTTT.

This clonotype was observed a handful of times. A much larger clone lies a single base off, so this may be a read error. This rearrangement joins TRBV11-2 to TRBJ2-5; D call uncertain. This CDR3 is built from 15 residues. The germline V gene encodes CDR1 SGHAT and CDR2 FQNNGV. CDR3 amino acids: CASSLGIGDQEAQYF. CDR3 nucleotide sequence: TGTGCCAGCAGCTTAGGTATAGGAGACCAAGAGGCCCAGTACTTC.

The chain is built from TRBV30 and TRBJ2-3; tentatively, D is TRBD2 (6 bases). The germline V and J ends were trimmed by 0 bases and 6 bases, with 10 bases remaining between them. CDR3 size: 13 residues. Germline values: CDR1 GTSNPN, CDR2 SVGIG (reference sequence). The CDR3 region is CAWSVRRADTQYF. DNA of the CDR3: TGTGCCTGGAGTGTAAGGAGGGCTGATACGCAGTATTTT.

The CDR3 sequence: CSVEGGSNQPQHF. The DNA for the CDR3 is TGCAGTGTCGAGGGGGGGTCCAATCAGCCCCAGCATTTT. The chain has TRBV20-1 and TRBJ1-5, with D maybe TRBD1 (6 bases). Trimming pared 7 bases from V and 3 bases from J, leaving 13 bases between. The CDR3 consists of 13 residues. The V gene's germline CDR1 is DFQATT and CDR2 SNEGSKA (reference sequence).

This clonotype was seen a handful of times. The chain is built from TRBV30 and TRBJ1-1, with D unclear. V was trimmed by 1 base and J by 0 bases, leaving 3 bases between them. This CDR3 is built from 12 residues. Germline CDR1 and CDR2: GTSNPN and SVGIG (reference sequence). CDR3 protein: CAWSGMNTEAFF. CDR3 DNA: TGTGCCTGGAGTGGGATGAACACTGAAGCTTTCTTT. Using reference TRBV30 and TRBJ1-1 for the parts outside the CDR3, the full variable domain is SQTIHQWPATLVQPVGSPLSLECTVEGTSNPNLYWYRQAAGRGLQLLFYSVGIGQISSEVPQNLSASRPQDRQFILSSKKLLLSDSGFYLCAWSGMNTEAFFGQGTRLTVV.

Details on this clonotype: A much larger clone differs from this one at a single base, so this may be a read error. J is TRBJ2-1 and V is TRBV2, with 8 bases that match TRBD2. With V trimmed by 1 base and J by 10 bases, 21 bases remained unmatched. The CDR3 is 19 amino acids. The V gene's germline CDR1 is SNHLY and CDR2 FYNNEI. This CDR3 reads CASSEVGREGWDWLYEQFF. CDR3 bases: TGTGCCAGCAGTGAAGTAGGACGGGAGGGTTGGGACTGGCTCTACGAGCAGTTCTTC.

This clonotype was found a few times. V is TRBV20-1 and J is TRBJ2-2, with D possibly TRBD2 on 6 matching bases. This CDR3 has 17 residues. CDR1 is DFQATT, CDR2 SNEGSKA, per germline (reference sequence). With 1 base removed from V and 1 base from J, the gap between germline ends came to 16 bases. The chain's CDR3 is CSARGAGRDLNTGELFF. DNA for the CDR3: TGCAGTGCTAGAGGGGCGGGACGGGACTTGAACACCGGGGAGCTGTTTTTT.

This clonotype was seen ten or more times. The rearrangement joins TRBV15 to TRBJ2-7; D uncertain. The CDR3 has 14 amino acids. Germline-derived CDR1 and CDR2 are LNHNV and YYDKDF (reference sequence). Deletions cut 0 bases from V and 1 base from J, with 7 bases between. The CDR3 DNA reads TGTGCCACCAGCAGAGATCCGACTTCCTACGAGCAGTACTTC. This translates into CATSRDPTSYEQYF.